This is a list of T cell receptor beta chains from one sample in a study of shared clonotypes between healthy human individuals. Assay used: immunoSEQ multiplex PCR; TCRdb lists only in-frame clones, some missing. The sample lists millions of clones; 85% to 95% were seen once. The sequenced material came from naive CD4+ T cells sorted from blood. The receptor source for this set is a man between 18 and 35 years old in good health. Each CDR3 is given with its conserved first and last residue. Each record gives: V gene, D gene, J gene, clone size, CDR3 protein, CDR3 DNA. D genes are given only for firm matches. Some rows mark clone size as missing; the rest say once, few, many or name a class of expanded clone.

V: TRBV5-1; D: TRBD1; J: TRBJ1-4; size: -; CDR3: CASSNTGGPNEKLFF; DNA: TGCGCCAGCAGCAATACAGGGGGTCCTAATGAAAAACTGTTTTTT
V: TRBV28; D: TRBD1; J: TRBJ1-4; size: -; CDR3: CASNSGTGDEKLFF; DNA: TGTGCCAGCAATTCCGGGACAGGGGATGAAAAACTGTTTTTT
V: TRBV9; D: TRBD2; J: TRBJ2-7; size: -; CDR3: CASSVDLAGGSYEQYF; DNA: TGTGCCAGCAGCGTAGATCTAGCGGGGGGGTCCTACGAGCAGTACTTC
V: TRBV4-1; D: -; J: TRBJ2-1; size: -; CDR3: CASSQEGYEFNEQFF; DNA: TGCGCCAGCAGCCAAGAGGGCTACGAGTTCAATGAGCAGTTCTTC
V: TRBV19; D: TRBD1; J: TRBJ2-7; size: -; CDR3: CATRGDGTGFDEQYF; DNA: TGTGCCACCCGTGGAGACGGGACAGGGTTCGACGAGCAGTACTTC
V: TRBV6-5; D: -; J: TRBJ2-3; size: -; CDR3: CASSYLGTQYF; DNA: TGTGCCAGCAGTTACCTCGGTACGCAGTATTTT
V: TRBV5-1; D: -; J: TRBJ1-1; size: once; CDR3: CASSNQGPRTEAFF; DNA: TGCGCCAGCAGCAACCAGGGCCCCAGGACTGAAGCTTTCTTT
V: TRBV29-1; D: TRBD1; J: TRBJ1-2; size: -; CDR3: CSVEERWGQLNYGYTF; DNA: TGCAGCGTTGAAGAGAGGTGGGGACAGCTTAACTATGGCTACACCTTC
V: TRBV6-5; D: -; J: TRBJ1-6; size: -; CDR3: CASSTYRAYNSPLHF; DNA: TGTGCCAGCAGTACGTACAGGGCTTATAATTCACCCCTCCACTTT
V: TRBV4-3; D: -; J: TRBJ1-2; size: -; CDR3: CASSPSPGVYGYTF; DNA: TGCGCCAGCAGCCCCTCACCGGGAGTCTATGGCTACACCTTC
V: TRBV10-3; D: -; J: TRBJ2-7; size: once; CDR3: CAISEMPGVGYEQYF; DNA: TGTGCCATCAGTGAAATGCCAGGGGTAGGCTACGAGCAGTACTTC
V: TRBV5-1; D: -; J: TRBJ2-3; size: once; CDR3: CASSWDGSTDTQYF; DNA: TGCGCCAGCAGCTGGGACGGTAGCACAGATACGCAGTATTTT
V: TRBV7-8; D: TRBD1; J: TRBJ1-6; size: -; CDR3: CASSLPGTGYSPLHF; DNA: TGTGCCAGCAGCTTGCCCGGGACAGGGTACTCACCCCTCCACTTT
V: TRBV6-5; D: -; J: TRBJ2-7; size: once; CDR3: CASSWGTGNTYEQYF; DNA: TGTGCCAGCAGTTGGGGCACAGGGAACACCTACGAGCAGTACTTC
V: TRBV10-1; D: -; J: TRBJ1-5; size: -; CDR3: CASSQGINQPQHF; DNA: TGCGCCAGCAGTCAGGGGATCAATCAGCCCCAGCATTTT
V: TRBV4-3; D: TRBD2; J: TRBJ2-1; size: -; CDR3: CASSQDTSGRVDEQFF; DNA: TGCGCCAGCAGCCAAGATACTAGCGGGAGAGTCGATGAGCAGTTCTTC
V: TRBV18; D: TRBD2; J: TRBJ2-3; size: -; CDR3: CASSPMGLAGLNTDTQYF; DNA: TGTGCCAGCTCACCCATGGGACTAGCGGGGCTAAACACAGATACGCAGTATTTT
V: TRBV7-9; D: -; J: TRBJ2-7; size: -; CDR3: CASSLALYEQYF; DNA: TGTGCCAGCAGCTTAGCTCTCTACGAGCAGTACTTC
V: TRBV18; D: -; J: TRBJ2-3; size: -; CDR3: CASSPPMFASGDTQYF; DNA: TGTGCCAGCTCACCACCGATGTTCGCGAGCGGAGATACGCAGTATTTT
V: TRBV5-1; D: TRBD2; J: TRBJ2-5; size: -; CDR3: CASQTSGTSEGETQYF; DNA: TGCGCCAGCCAAACTTCCGGGACTAGCGAGGGAGAGACCCAGTACTTC
V: TRBV20-1; D: -; J: TRBJ2-7; size: -; CDR3: CSAKQVYEQYF; DNA: TGCAGTGCTAAACAGGTGTACGAGCAGTACTTC
V: TRBV27; D: TRBD2; J: TRBJ2-5; size: -; CDR3: CASRRTGTTEETQYF; DNA: TGTGCCAGCAGAAGAACCGGGACTACCGAAGAGACCCAGTACTTC
V: TRBV30; D: -; J: TRBJ1-1; size: -; CDR3: CAWSVQENTEAFF; DNA: TGTGCCTGGAGTGTGCAAGAGAACACTGAAGCTTTCTTT
V: TRBV5-6; D: -; J: TRBJ2-7; size: -; CDR3: CASSFRTIWGNYEQYF; DNA: TGTGCCAGCAGCTTTCGGACAATTTGGGGCAACTACGAGCAGTACTTC
V: TRBV18; D: TRBD1; J: TRBJ1-2; size: -; CDR3: CASSPQTGGNYGYTF; DNA: TGTGCCAGCTCACCACAGACAGGGGGGAACTATGGCTACACCTTC
V: TRBV30; D: -; J: TRBJ2-7; size: -; CDR3: CAWSTGRNYEQYF; DNA: TGTGCCTGGAGTACGGGACGGAACTACGAGCAGTACTTC
V: TRBV30; D: TRBD2; J: TRBJ2-3; size: once; CDR3: CAWNDGRRTDTQYF; DNA: TGTGCCTGGAACGACGGGAGGCGCACAGATACGCAGTATTTT
V: TRBV7-2; D: -; J: TRBJ2-7; size: -; CDR3: CASTKFLGNEQYF; DNA: TGTGCCAGCACCAAATTTCTAGGCAACGAGCAGTACTTC
V: TRBV10-2; D: TRBD2; J: TRBJ2-7; size: -; CDR3: CASSSGGGIYEQYF; DNA: TGCGCCAGCAGTTCTGGGGGGGGAATCTACGAGCAGTACTTC
V: TRBV11-2; D: TRBD2; J: TRBJ2-2; size: -; CDR3: CASSFSPGGLNTGELFF; DNA: TGTGCCAGCAGCTTCTCACCGGGGGGGCTGAACACCGGGGAGCTGTTTTTT
V: TRBV28; D: -; J: TRBJ2-7; size: once; CDR3: CASTPTGNSYEQYF; DNA: TGTGCCAGCACCCCGACGGGGAACTCCTACGAGCAGTACTTC